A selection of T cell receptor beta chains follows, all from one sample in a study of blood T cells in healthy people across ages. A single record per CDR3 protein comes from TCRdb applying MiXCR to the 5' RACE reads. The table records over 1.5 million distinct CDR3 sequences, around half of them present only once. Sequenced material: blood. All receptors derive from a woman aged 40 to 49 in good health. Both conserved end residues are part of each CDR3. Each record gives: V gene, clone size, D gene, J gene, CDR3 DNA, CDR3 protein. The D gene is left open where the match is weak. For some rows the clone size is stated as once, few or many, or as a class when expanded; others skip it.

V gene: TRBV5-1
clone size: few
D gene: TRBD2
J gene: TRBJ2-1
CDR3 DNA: TGCGCCAGCAGCTTCGGGAGCGGGGGGGATCTTTCCTACAATGAGCAGTTCTTC
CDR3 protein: CASSFGSGGDLSYNEQFF

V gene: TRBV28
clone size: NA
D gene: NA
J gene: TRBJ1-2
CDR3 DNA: TGTGCCAGCAGTTTACACAGGGTTCGCTACACCTTC
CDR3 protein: CASSLHRVRYTF

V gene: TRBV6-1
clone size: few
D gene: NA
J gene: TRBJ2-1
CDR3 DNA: TGTGCCAGCAGTGAAGAGCCTAGCCGTGGTGAGCAGTTCTTC
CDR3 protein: CASSEEPSRGEQFF

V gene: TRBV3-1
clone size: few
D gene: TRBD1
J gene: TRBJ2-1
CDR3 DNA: TGTGCCAGCAGCCAAGATTGGACAGGGGGCAGGGATGAGCAGTTCTTC
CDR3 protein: CASSQDWTGGRDEQFF

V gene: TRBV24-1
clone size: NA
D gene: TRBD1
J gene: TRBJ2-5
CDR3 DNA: TGTGCCACCAGTGATTTGACAGGGGACGTAGAGACCCAGTACTTC
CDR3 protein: CATSDLTGDVETQYF

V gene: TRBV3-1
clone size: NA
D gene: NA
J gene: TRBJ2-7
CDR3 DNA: TGTGCCAGCAGCCAAGGCGGGCAAGCTAACCCGTGCGAGCAGTACTTC
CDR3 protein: CASSQGGQANPCEQYF

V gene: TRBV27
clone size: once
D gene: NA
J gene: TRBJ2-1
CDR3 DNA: TGTGCCAGCACCCCTTCAGTGTACAATGAGCAGTTCTTC
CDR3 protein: CASTPSVYNEQFF

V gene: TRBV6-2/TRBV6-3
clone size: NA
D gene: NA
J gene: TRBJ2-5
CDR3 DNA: TGTGCCAGCAGTTACTCGAGGTTAGGATCTAGAACGGAGACCCAGTACTTC
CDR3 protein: CASSYSRLGSRTETQYF

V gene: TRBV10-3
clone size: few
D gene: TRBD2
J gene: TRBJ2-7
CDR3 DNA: TGTGCCATCAGGGCCAGCGGGGGCGACGAGCAGTACTTC
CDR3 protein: CAIRASGGDEQYF

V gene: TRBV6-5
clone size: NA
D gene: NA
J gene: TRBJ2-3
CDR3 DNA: TGTGCCAGCAGTTACCAGACCGGTAGTACGCAGTATTTT
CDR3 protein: CASSYQTGSTQYF

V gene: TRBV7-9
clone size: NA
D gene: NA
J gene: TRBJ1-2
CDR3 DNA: TGTGCCAGCTGCTTAATGCAGTCCTATGGCTACACCTTC
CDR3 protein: CASCLMQSYGYTF

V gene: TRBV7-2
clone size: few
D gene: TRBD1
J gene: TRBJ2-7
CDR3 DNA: TGTGCCAGCAGCTACGCCCCGGGACAGGGTCCCCCCTACGAGCAGTACTTC
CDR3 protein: CASSYAPGQGPPYEQYF

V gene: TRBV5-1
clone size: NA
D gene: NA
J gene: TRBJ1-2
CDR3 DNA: TGCGCCAGCAGCTTGGGGTCCGAGATAAACTATGGCTACACCTTC
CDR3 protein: CASSLGSEINYGYTF

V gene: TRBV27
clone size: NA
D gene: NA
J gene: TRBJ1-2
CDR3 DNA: TGTGCCAGCAGTTTCCGGGCCTTGGGCTATGGCTACACCTTC
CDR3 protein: CASSFRALGYGYTF

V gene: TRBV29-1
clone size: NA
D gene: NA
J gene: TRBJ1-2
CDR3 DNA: TGCAGCGGTGTTGGCAACTATGGCTACACCTTC
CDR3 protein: CSGVGNYGYTF

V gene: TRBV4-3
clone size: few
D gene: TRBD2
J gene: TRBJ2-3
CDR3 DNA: TGCGCCAGCAGCCCCACGGCAGTAGCGGGGGGCCTCACAGATACGCAGTATTTT
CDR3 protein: CASSPTAVAGGLTDTQYF

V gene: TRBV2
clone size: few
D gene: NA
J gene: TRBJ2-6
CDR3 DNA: TGTGCCAGCAGTGAAGTGAATGGGGCCAACGTCCTGACTTTC
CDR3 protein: CASSEVNGANVLTF

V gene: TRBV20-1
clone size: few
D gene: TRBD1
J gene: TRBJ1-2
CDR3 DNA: TGCAGTGCTAGAAGGGAGGGGACAGGTGTCTATGGCTACACCTTC
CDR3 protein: CSARREGTGVYGYTF

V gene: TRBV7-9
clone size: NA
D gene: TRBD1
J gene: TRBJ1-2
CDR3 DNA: TGTGCCAGCAGCTTTCGGGACAGGGGGATTCAGGATGGCTACACCTTC
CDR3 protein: CASSFRDRGIQDGYTF

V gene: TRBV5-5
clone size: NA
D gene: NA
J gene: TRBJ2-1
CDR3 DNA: TGTGCCAGCAGCCTATTAGCTCGTGGTGAGCAATTCTTC
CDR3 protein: CASSLLARGEQFF

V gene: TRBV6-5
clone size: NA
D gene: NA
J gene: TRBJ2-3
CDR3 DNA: TGTGCCAGCAGTTTGAGTAGCTGGGGCACAGATACGCAGTATTTT
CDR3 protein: CASSLSSWGTDTQYF

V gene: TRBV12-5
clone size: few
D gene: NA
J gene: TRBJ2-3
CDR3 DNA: TGTGCTAGTGGCCTGGGGGAGGTAAAGACAGATACGCAGTATTTT
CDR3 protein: CASGLGEVKTDTQYF

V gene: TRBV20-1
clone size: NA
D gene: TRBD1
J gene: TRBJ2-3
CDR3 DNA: TGCAGTGCTACTTACAGGGGGGCGGGCACAGATACGCAGTATTTT
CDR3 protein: CSATYRGAGTDTQYF

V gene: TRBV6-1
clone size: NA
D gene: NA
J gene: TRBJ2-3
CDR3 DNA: TGTGCCAGCAGTGAGGGCGGGGGCGACACAGATACGCAGTATTTT
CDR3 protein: CASSEGGGDTDTQYF

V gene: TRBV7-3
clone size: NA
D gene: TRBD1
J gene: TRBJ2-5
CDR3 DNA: TGTGCCAGCAGCTTCAGGGGGCGCATTGAGACCCAGTACTTC
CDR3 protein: CASSFRGRIETQYF

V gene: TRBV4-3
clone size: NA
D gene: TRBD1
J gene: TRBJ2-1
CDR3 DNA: TGCGCCAGCAGCAGGGGACAGACAAATGAGCAGTTCTTC
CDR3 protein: CASSRGQTNEQFF

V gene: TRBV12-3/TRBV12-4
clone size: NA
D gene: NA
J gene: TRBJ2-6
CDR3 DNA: TGTGCCAGCAGTTTAACCCCCCCTGGGGCCAACGTCCTGACTTTC
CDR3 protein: CASSLTPPGANVLTF

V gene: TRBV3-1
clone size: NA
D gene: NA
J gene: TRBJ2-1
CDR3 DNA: TGTGCCAGCAGCCAAGTGGCTACCGTCTACAATGAGCAGTTCTTC
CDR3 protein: CASSQVATVYNEQFF

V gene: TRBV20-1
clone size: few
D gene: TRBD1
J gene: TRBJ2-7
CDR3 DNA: TGCAGTGCTAGGAACCAGGGGGCCCCTTACGAGCAGTACTTC
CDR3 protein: CSARNQGAPYEQYF

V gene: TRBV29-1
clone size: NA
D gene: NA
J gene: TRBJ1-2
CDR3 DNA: TGCAGCGTTCCCCCAGAAGTAAGGTCGGGTGGCTACACCTTC
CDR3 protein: CSVPPEVRSGGYTF

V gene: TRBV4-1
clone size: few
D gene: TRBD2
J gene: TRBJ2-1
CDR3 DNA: TGCGCCAGCACCCAAGTGGGGGGGACGATTAATGAGCAGTTCTTC
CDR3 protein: CASTQVGGTINEQFF

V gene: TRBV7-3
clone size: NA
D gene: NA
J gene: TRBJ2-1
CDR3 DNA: TGTGCCAGCAGCTTACAAGGGTATGGGAATGAGCAGTTCTTC
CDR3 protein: CASSLQGYGNEQFF

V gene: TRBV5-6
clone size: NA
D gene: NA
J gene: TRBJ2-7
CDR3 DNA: TGTGCCAGCAGCTTTTTCTACAATGAGCAGTACTTC
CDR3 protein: CASSFFYNEQYF

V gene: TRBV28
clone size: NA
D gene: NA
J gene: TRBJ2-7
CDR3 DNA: TGTGCCAGCAGTTTTAACGGCCCACAGTACTTC
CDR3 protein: CASSFNGPQYF

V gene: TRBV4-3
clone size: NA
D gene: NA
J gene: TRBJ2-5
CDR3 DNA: TGCGCCAGCGGTAGGGACTCCGGAGAGACCCAGTACTTC
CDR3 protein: CASGRDSGETQYF

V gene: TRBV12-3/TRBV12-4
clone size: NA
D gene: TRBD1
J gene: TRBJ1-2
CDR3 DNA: TGTGCCAGCAGTTTATATGACAGGGGAAACGCTGGCTACACCTTC
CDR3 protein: CASSLYDRGNAGYTF

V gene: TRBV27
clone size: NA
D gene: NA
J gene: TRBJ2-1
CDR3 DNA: TGTGCCAGCAGTGGATGGGGCGCGGACAGCCCCTACAATGAGCAGTTCTTC
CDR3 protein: CASSGWGADSPYNEQFF

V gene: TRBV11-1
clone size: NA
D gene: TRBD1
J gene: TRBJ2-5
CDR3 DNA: TGTGCCAGCAGCTTTCGGCCTCAGGGGGCGGGAGAGACCCAGTACTTC
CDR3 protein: CASSFRPQGAGETQYF

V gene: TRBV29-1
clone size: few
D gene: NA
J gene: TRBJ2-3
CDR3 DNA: TGCAGCGTGTCCCGCGGACAGACACGCACAGATACGCAGTATTTT
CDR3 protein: CSVSRGQTRTDTQYF

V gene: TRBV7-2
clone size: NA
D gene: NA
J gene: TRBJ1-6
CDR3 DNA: TGTGCCAGCAGCATAGACGGATATAATTCACCCCTCCACTTT
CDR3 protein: CASSIDGYNSPLHF

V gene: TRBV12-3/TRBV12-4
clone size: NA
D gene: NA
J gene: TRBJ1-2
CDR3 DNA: TGTGCCAGCACCCTGAGCAGGGGAGCTTTTAACTATGGCTACACCTTC
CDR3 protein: CASTLSRGAFNYGYTF

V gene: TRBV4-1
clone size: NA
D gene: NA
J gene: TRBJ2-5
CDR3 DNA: TGCGCCAGCAGGCAAGGGCTAGCTTCCCTAGAGGCCCAGTACTTC
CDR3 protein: CASRQGLASLEAQYF

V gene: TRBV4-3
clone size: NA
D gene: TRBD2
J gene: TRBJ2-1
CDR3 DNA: TGCGCCAGTAGCGGGGGGGCCCTCAATGAGCAGTTCTTC
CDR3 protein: CASSGGALNEQFF

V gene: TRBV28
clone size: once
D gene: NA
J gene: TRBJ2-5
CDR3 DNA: TGTGCCAGCAGTTTGACCCTATCAGGCGGCAGATTACTGCAGGGGACCCAGTACTTC
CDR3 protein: CASSLTLSGGRLLQGTQYF

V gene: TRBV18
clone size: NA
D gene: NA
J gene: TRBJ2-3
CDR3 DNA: TGTGCCAGCTCACCACGACAGACTACTAGCACAGATACGCAGTATTTT
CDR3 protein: CASSPRQTTSTDTQYF

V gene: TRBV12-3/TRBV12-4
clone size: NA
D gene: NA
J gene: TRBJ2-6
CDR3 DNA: TGTGCCAGCAGTTTAAGGGGGACACTTAGCTCTGGGGCCAACGTCCTGACTTTC
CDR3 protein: CASSLRGTLSSGANVLTF

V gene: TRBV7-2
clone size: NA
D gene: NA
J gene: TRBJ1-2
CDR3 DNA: TGTGCCAGCAGCTTTGTTAGGGACTTCGATGGCTACACCTTC
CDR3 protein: CASSFVRDFDGYTF

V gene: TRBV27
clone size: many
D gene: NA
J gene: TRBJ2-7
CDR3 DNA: TGTGCCAGCAGTCCGGACCTCTACGAGCAGTACTTC
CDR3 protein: CASSPDLYEQYF